What follows describes a single T cell receptor beta chain. The data were obtained in a study of OX40 agonist ivuxolimab in advanced cancers. The data were produced by immunoSEQ multiplex PCR, yet TCRdb's version contains in-frame clones alone and is incomplete. The sample contains under 70,000 clones, 70% to 90% of which appear only once. Germline loops: CDR1 SGHTA, CDR2 FQGNSA. This CDR3 comprises 12 residues. With V trimmed by 6 bases and J by 10 bases, 6 bases remained unmatched. The receptor comes from an adult with an advanced solid tumor such as melanoma, head and neck, liver or kidney cancer. This material consisted of CD4+ or CD8+ T cells sorted from blood, taken in a trial of the OX40 agonist ivuxolimab. V usage is TRBV7-2 and J usage is TRBJ1-1; TRBD1 agrees at 9 bases. CDR3 sequence (DNA): TGTGCCAGCAGGCCTACAGGGGGCGTAGCTTTCTTT. Its translation is CASRPTGGVAFF.